The text below deals with one T cell receptor beta chain. What it binds is unknown. Germline V lookup: CDR1 MNHEY, CDR2 SVGAGI. This CDR3 is 13 amino acids long. V trimming: 6 bases; J trimming: 10 bases; junction bases outside the gene matches: 5. Repertoires were generated with immunoSEQ multiplex PCR, while TCRdb's copy carries only in-frame clones and drops some. The sample consists of over 150,000 clones, 80% to 95% of them appearing once. This record belongs to a study of T cell responses to AZD1222 COVID-19 vaccine. Study-level results: The study identified only five or six AZD1222 recipients as seropositive at baseline. At 160-218 and 743-854, vaccine-associated CD4 TCRs were dominant, and they spanned spike. The study reported that nearly half of spike-specific TCRs target unmutated variant regions. Clonal diversity was possibly underestimated; the donors were predominantly white British and more often female.

The receptor's source is an adult who received the MenACWY meningococcal vaccine as a control. Here the sequenced sample was peripheral blood, taken 28 days after the second dose of the MenACWY control vaccine. The chain has TRBV6-5 and TRBJ2-1; TRBD2 agrees at 11 bases. This CDR3 reads CASRRLAGHEQFF. The DNA of the CDR3 is TGTGCCAGCAGGAGACTAGCGGGGCACGAGCAGTTCTTC.